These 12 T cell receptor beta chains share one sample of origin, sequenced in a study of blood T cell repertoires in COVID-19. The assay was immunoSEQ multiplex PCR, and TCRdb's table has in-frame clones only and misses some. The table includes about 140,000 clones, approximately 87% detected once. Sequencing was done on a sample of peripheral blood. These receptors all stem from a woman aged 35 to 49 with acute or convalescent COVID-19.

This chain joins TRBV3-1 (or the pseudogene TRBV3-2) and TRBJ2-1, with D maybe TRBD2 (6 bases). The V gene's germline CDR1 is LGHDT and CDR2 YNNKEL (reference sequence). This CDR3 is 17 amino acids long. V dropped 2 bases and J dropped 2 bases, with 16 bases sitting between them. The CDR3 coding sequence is TGTGCCAGCAGCCAACTCCCAGGGAGCGGGCCCTACAATGAGCAGTTCTTC. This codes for CASSQLPGSGPYNEQFF.

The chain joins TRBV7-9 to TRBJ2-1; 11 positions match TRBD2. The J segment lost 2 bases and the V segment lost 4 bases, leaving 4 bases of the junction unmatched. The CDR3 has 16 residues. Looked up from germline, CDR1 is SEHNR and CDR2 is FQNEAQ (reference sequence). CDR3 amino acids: CASSSTSGVAYNEQFF. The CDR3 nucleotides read TGTGCCAGCAGCTCGACTAGCGGGGTCGCCTACAATGAGCAGTTCTTC.

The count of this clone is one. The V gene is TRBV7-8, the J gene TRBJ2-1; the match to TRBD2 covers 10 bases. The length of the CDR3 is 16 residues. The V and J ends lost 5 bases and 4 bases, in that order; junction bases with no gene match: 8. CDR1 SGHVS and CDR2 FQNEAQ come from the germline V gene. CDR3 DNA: TGTGCCAGCAGCCCCTCAGCGGGGGGGCTATACAATGAGCAGTTCTTC. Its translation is CASSPSAGGLYNEQFF.

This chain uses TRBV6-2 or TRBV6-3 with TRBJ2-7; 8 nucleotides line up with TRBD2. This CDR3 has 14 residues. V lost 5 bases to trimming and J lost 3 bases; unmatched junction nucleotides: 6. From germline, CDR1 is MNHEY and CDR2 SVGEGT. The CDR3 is CASSRLAPLYEQYF. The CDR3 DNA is TGTGCCAGCAGTAGACTAGCGCCCCTCTACGAGCAGTACTTC.

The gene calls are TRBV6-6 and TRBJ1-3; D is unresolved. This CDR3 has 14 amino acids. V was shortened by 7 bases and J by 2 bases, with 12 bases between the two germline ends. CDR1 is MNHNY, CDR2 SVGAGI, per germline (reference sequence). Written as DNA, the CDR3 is TGTGCCAGCACCCCGAGCCTGGCTGGAAACACCATATATTTT. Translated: CASTPSLAGNTIYF.

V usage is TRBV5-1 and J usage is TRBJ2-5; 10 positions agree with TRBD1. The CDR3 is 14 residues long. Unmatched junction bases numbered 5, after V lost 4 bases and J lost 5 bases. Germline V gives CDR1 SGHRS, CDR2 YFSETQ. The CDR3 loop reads CASSIRQGAETQYF. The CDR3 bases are TGCGCCAGCAGCATAAGACAGGGGGCTGAGACCCAGTACTTC.

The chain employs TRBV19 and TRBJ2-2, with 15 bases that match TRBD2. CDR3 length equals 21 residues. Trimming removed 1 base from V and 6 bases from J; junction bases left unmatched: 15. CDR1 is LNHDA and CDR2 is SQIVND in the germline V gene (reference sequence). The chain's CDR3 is CASSIAATGLAGGKRAGELFF. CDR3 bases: TGTGCCAGTAGTATAGCGGCCACGGGACTAGCGGGGGGAAAAAGAGCCGGGGAGCTGTTTTTT.

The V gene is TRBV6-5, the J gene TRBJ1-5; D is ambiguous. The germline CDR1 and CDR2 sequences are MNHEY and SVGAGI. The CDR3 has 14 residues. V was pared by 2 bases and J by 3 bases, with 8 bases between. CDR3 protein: CASSYGLYNQPQHF. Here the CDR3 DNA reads TGTGCCAGCAGTTACGGACTTTACAATCAGCCCCAGCATTTT.

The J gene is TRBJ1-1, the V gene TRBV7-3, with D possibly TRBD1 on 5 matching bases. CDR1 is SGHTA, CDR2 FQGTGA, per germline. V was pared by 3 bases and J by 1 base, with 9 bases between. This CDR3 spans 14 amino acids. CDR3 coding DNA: TGTGCCAGCAGCTTTGGGGGGAGGAACACTGAAGCTTTCTTT. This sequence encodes CASSFGGRNTEAFF.

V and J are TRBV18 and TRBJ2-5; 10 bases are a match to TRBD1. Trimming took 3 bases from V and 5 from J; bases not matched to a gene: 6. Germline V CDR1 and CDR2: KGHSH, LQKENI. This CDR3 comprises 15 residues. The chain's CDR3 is CASSPMTGGYETQYF. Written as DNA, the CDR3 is TGTGCCAGCTCACCCATGACAGGGGGCTATGAGACCCAGTACTTC.

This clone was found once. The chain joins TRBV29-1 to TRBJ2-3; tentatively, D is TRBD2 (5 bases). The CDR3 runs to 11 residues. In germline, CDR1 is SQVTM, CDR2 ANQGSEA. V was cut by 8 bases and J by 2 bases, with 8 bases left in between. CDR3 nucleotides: TGCAGCCAGCGGCACACAGATACGCAGTATTTT. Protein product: CSQRHTDTQYF.

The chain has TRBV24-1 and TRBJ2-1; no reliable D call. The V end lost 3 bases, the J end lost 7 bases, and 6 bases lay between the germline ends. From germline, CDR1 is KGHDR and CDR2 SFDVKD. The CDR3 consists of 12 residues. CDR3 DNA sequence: TGTGCCACCAGTGATATAAAAAATGAGCAGTTCTTC. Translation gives CATSDIKNEQFF.